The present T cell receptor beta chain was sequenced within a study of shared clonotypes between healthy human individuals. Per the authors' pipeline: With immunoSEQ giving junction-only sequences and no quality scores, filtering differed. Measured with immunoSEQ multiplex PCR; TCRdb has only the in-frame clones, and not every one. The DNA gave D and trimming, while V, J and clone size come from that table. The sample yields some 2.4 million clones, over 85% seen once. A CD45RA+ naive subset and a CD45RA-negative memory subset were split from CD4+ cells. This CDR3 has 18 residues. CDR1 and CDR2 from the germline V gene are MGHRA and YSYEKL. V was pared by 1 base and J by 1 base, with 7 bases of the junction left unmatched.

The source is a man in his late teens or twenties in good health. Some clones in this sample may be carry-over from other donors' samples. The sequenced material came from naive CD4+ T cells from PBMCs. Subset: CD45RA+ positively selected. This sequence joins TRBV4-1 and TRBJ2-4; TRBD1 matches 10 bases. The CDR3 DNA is TGCGCCAGCAGCCAAGGGCTAGGACAGGGGGTGGCCAAAAACATTCAGTACTTC. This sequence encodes CASSQGLGQGVAKNIQYF.